This T cell receptor beta chain was found in a study of control samples from healthy donors and cancer patients. Between the trimmed V and J ends, which lost 4 bases and 6 bases, there was a span of 12 bases. This CDR3 comprises 14 residues. Germline-derived CDR1 and CDR2 are LGHDT and YNNKEL (reference sequence). Using immunoSEQ multiplex PCR, the repertoire was profiled, and TCRdb retains in-frame clones only, with some absent. The table records tens of thousands of clones, approximately 91% of them present only once. This clonotype originated in a woman aged 45-60 years with colorectal cancer. Sequencing used PBMCs. The J gene is TRBJ1-4, the V gene TRBV3-1 (or the pseudogene TRBV3-2); D possibly corresponds to TRBD1 (6 bases). The CDR3 DNA follows: TGTGCCAGCAGCCGAAAGGGGGTGGATGAAAAACTGTTTTTT. Translation gives CASSRKGVDEKLFF.